This T cell receptor (beta chain) was found in a study of T cell responses to AZD1222 COVID-19 vaccine. Findings and limits, study-wide: Seropositive status at baseline applied to only a handful of AZD1222 recipients.

As to this clone: Its antigen is still unknown.

The method was immunoSEQ multiplex PCR; TCRdb's version includes in-frame clones alone and lacks a portion of them. The sample holds around 180,000 clones, around 89% seen once. Trimming shortened V by 10 bases and J by 3 bases, and 9 bases separated the two germline ends. The CDR3 is 12 amino acids. Germline CDR1 and CDR2: ENHRY and SYGVKD. This chain connects TRBV10-3 to TRBJ2-2; D call uncertain. The sequenced sample was peripheral blood, obtained on day 0 of AZD1222 vaccination. This TCR was recovered from an adult in good health. The CDR3 DNA follows: TGTGCCACCGCGGCGTACACCGGGGAGCTGTTTTTT. Protein product: CATAAYTGELFF.